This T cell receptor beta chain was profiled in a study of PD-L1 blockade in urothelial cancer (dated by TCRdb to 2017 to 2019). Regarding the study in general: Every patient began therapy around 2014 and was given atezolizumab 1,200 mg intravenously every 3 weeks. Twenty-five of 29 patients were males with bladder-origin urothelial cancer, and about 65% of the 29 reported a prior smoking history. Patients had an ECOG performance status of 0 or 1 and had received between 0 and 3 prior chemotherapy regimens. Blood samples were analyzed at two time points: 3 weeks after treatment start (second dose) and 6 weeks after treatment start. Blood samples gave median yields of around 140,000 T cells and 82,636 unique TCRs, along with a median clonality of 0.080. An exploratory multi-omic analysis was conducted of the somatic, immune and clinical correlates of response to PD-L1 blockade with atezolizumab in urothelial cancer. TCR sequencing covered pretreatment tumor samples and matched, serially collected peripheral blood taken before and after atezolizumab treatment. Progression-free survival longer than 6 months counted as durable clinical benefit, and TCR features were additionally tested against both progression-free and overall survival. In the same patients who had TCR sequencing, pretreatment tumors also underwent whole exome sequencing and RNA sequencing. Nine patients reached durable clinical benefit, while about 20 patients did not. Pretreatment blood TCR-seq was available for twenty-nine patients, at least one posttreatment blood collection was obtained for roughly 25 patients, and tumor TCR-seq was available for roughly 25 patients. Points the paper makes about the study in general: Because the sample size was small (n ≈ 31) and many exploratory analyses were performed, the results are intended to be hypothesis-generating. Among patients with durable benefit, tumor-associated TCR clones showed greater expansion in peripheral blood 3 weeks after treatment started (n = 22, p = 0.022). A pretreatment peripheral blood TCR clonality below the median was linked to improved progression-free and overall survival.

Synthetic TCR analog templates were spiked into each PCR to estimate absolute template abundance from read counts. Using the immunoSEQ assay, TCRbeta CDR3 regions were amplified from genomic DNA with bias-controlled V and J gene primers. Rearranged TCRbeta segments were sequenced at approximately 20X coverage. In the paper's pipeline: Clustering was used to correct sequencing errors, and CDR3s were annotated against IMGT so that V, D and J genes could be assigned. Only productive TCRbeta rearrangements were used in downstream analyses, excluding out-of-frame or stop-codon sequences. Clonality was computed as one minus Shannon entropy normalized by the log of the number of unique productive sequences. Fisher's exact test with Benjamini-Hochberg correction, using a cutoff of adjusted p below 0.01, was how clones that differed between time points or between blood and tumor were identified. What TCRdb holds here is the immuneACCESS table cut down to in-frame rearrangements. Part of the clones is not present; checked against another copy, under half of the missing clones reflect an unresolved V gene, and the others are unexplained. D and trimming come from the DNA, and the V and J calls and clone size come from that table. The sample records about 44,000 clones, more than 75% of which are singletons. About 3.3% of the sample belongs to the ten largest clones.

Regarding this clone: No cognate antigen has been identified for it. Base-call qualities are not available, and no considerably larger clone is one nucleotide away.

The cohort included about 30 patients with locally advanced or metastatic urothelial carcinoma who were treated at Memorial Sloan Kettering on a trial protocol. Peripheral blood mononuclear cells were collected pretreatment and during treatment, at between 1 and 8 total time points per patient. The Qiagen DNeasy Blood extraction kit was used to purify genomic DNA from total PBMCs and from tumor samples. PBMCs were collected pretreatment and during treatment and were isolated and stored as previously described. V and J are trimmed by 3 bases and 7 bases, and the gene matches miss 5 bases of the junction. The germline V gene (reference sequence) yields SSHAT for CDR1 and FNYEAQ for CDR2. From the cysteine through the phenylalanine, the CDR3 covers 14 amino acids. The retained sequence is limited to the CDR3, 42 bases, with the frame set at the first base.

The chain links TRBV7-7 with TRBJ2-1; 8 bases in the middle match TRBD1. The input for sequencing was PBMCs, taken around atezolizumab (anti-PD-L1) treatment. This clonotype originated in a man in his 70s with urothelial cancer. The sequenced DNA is TGTGCCAGCAGCTTGGGGACAGGTGGGAATGAGCAGTTCTTC. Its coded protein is CASSLGTGGNEQFF.